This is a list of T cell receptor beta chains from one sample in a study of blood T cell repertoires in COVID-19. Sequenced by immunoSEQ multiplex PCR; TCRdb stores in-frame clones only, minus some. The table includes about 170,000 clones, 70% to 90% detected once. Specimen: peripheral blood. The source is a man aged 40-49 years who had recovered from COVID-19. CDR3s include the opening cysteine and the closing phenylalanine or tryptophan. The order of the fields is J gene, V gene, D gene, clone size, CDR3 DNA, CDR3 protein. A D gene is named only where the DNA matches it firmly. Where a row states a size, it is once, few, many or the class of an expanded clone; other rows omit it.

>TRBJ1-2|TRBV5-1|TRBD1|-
TGCGCCAGCAGCATTCAGGGGGATGGCTACACCTTC
CASSIQGDGYTF
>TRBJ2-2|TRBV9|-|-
TGTGCCAGCAGCGTAGGAGCATCGACTAGTCGCTTTGCCGGGGAGCTGTTTTTT
CASSVGASTSRFAGELFF
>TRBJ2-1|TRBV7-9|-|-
TGTGCCAGCAGCTTAGGGCCCGACAATGAGCAGTTCTTC
CASSLGPDNEQFF
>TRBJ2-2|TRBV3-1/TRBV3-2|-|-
TGTGCCAGCAGCCAAGGGGGCCAGGGGATAGGGGAGCTGTTTTTT
CASSQGGQGIGELFF
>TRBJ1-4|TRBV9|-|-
TGTGCCAGCAGCGCCTTAGAGGGAACTAATGAAAAACTGTTTTTT
CASSALEGTNEKLFF
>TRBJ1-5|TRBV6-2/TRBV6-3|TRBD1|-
TGTGCCAGCAGCCGAGACAGGGGCAGGGATCAGCCCCAGCATTTT
CASSRDRGRDQPQHF
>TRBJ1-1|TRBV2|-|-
TGTGCCAGCAGCGTACGGGGTGGGAACACTGAAGCTTTCTTT
CASSVRGGNTEAFF
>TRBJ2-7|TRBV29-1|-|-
TGCAGCGTTGAAGATCCACAGCTCTCCTACGAGCAGTACTTC
CSVEDPQLSYEQYF
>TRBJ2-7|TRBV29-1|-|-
TGCAGCGTTGCAGGAGGGAGCTCCTACGAGCAGTACTTC
CSVAGGSSYEQYF
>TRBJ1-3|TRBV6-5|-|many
TGTGCCAGTCAAAGGACAGTTAGAAACACCATATATTTT
CASQRTVRNTIYF
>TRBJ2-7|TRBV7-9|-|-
TGTGCCAGCAGCACCGGGACAAGTATCTACGAGCAGTACTTC
CASSTGTSIYEQYF
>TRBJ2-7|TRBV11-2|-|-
TGTGCCAGCAGCGGCAGGGTAGGGTACGAGCAGTACTTC
CASSGRVGYEQYF
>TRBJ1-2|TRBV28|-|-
TGTGCCAGCACCGAACAGGGAGACTATGGCTACACCTTC
CASTEQGDYGYTF